This entry lists 23 T cell receptor beta chains sequenced from one sample in a study of blood T cell repertoires in COVID-19. Assay used: immunoSEQ multiplex PCR; TCRdb lists only in-frame clones, some missing. The sample includes roughly 180,000 clones, around 86% of them seen just once. The specimen sequenced was PBMCs or T cells enriched from blood (not recorded which). These receptors came from a woman younger than 45 who had recovered from COVID-19.

This chain connects TRBV21-1 to TRBJ2-7; TRBD2 is the table's D call and was not checked against the DNA. TRBV21-1 is listed as a pseudogene. The CDR3 consists of 16 residues. The CDR3 DNA reads as TGTGCCAGCATTATGGGAGGTCCGGGAGGTGGAAACGAGCAGTACTTC. It is translated as CASIMGGPGGGNEQYF.

The gene calls are TRBV7-9 and TRBJ1-1; D might be TRBD1 (6 bases). The CDR3 is 16 amino acids. Trimming removed 5 bases from V and 1 base from J, with 17 bases in between. Germline-derived CDR1 and CDR2 are SEHNR and FQNEAQ (reference sequence). The CDR3 is CASSRFGQDRNTEAFF. CDR3 nucleotides: TGTGCCAGCAGCCGCTTCGGCCAGGACAGGAACACTGAAGCTTTCTTT.

This clone was counted only a few times. V is TRBV9 and J is TRBJ2-7; unclear D gene. Germline V gene sequence: CDR1 SGDLS, CDR2 YYNGEE. Deletions cut 3 bases from V and 0 bases from J, with 4 bases between. The CDR3 covers 12 residues. CDR3 sequence (DNA): TGTGCCAGCAGCGGGAGCTCCTACGAGCAGTACTTC. Protein: CASSGSSYEQYF.

The chain recombines TRBV28 with TRBJ1-2; 7 nucleotides agree with TRBD1. The CDR3 covers 16 residues. Germline CDR1 MDHEN, CDR2 SYDVKM. The ends lost 5 bases at V and 7 bases at J; junction bases unmatched: 16. The DNA for the CDR3 is TGTGCCAGCAGTCTTCACACAGGGGAATTGGTGTTTGGCTACACCTTC. Its translation is CASSLHTGELVFGYTF.

The CDR3 loop reads CASSPTGGGTDTQYF. In DNA form, the CDR3 reads TGTGCCAGCAGTCCCACGGGAGGGGGCACAGATACGCAGTATTTT. The V gene is TRBV28, the J gene TRBJ2-3, with 8 bases lining up with TRBD2. Germline CDR1 reads MDHEN; CDR2 reads SYDVKM. V was clipped by 5 bases and J by 1 base; unmatched bases: 5. The CDR3 is 15 amino acids.

This clone was seen just once. The chain uses TRBV14 and TRBJ2-1; 12 nucleotides line up with TRBD2. The CDR3 is 16 residues long. Losses at the gene ends were 2 bases for V and 2 bases for J; bases not matched to a gene: 1. Germline lookup yields CDR1 SGHDN and CDR2 FVKESK. The CDR3 region is CASSQRTSGTYNEQFF. Written as DNA, the CDR3 is TGTGCCAGCAGCCAAAGGACTAGCGGGACCTACAATGAGCAGTTCTTC.

V gene TRBV6-5 combines with J gene TRBJ1-2, with unresolved D. There are 15 residues in the CDR3. Looked up from germline, CDR1 is MNHEY and CDR2 is SVGAGI. The V end lost 2 bases, the J end lost 7 bases, and 17 bases lay between the germline ends. The CDR3 coding sequence is TGTGCCAGCAGTTACGCTGGCAGGTGGGCGTCTGGCTACACCTTC. Translated: CASSYAGRWASGYTF.

This clone came up once. The genes are TRBV19 and TRBJ1-4, with 7 bases that match TRBD1. V lost 2 bases to trimming and J lost 8 bases; unmatched junction nucleotides: 11. CDR3 length: 16 amino acids. Germline V gene sequence: CDR1 LNHDA, CDR2 SQIVND (reference sequence). DNA for the CDR3: TGTGCCAGTAGTATAACGGCCGGGACAGTCCGGGAAAAACTGTTTTTT. Amino acids: CASSITAGTVREKLFF.

V usage is TRBV28 and J usage is TRBJ1-3; D is ambiguous. V dropped 1 base and J dropped 4 bases, with 20 bases sitting between them. The CDR3 sequence is 18 residues long. Germline values: CDR1 MDHEN, CDR2 SYDVKM. DNA for the CDR3: TGTGCCAGCAGTTTATCGGGATCGGGGTTAGGAAACGGAAACACCATATATTTT. It specifies CASSLSGSGLGNGNTIYF.

The chain links TRBV4-1 to TRBJ1-1; D is possibly TRBD1 (6 bases). Germline V CDR1 and CDR2: MGHRA, YSYEKL. The CDR3 has 16 residues. With 3 bases removed from V and 4 bases from J, the gap between germline ends came to 18 bases. For the CDR3, the DNA is TGCGCCAGCAGCCACCCCAGGACAGCGTTGGGCACTGAAGCTTTCTTT. Protein product: CASSHPRTALGTEAFF.

This clone was recorded once. This chain joins TRBV3-1 (or the pseudogene TRBV3-2) and TRBJ2-1; D not certain. The CDR3 totals 15 residues. CDR1 and CDR2 from the germline V gene are LGHDT and YNNKEL (reference sequence). The V end was cut by 0 bases, the J end by 5 bases, with 11 bases between. For the CDR3, the DNA is TGTGCCAGCAGCCAAGATCTTTGGCAAAACAATGAGCAGTTCTTC. As protein: CASSQDLWQNNEQFF.

The chain carries TRBV11-3 and TRBJ2-1; the D is unclear. This CDR3 has 15 residues. With 7 bases removed from V and 3 bases from J, the gap between germline ends came to 16 bases. Looked up from germline, CDR1 is SGHNT and CDR2 is YENEEA. The CDR3 DNA reads as TGTGCCAGCATCCCCCTGGCGGCCTACTACAATGAGCAGTTCTTC. This codes for CASIPLAAYYNEQFF.

The rearrangement uses TRBV27 and TRBJ2-3; 10 positions match TRBD2. The length of the CDR3 is 15 residues. J was trimmed by 2 bases and V by 6 bases; bases with no gene match: 5. Germline assignment: CDR1 MNHEY and CDR2 SMNVEV (reference sequence). The CDR3 bases are TGTGCCAGCAGATCCGGGACTAGCGTCACAGATACGCAGTATTTT. It codes for CASRSGTSVTDTQYF.

The chain couples TRBV15 to TRBJ1-5, with D perhaps TRBD1 (6 bases). From germline, CDR1 is LNHNV and CDR2 YYDKDF (reference sequence). The CDR3 loop spans 17 amino acids. Trimming took 1 base from V and 5 from J, leaving 18 bases between them. CDR3 coding DNA: TGTGCCACCAGCAGAGGGGTATGGGACAATGAGCATCAGCCCCAGCATTTT. It yields the protein CATSRGVWDNEHQPQHF.

This clone came up a few times. This chain uses TRBV2 with TRBJ2-7, with TRBD2 identical over 7 bases. V lost 11 bases, J lost 3 bases, and 13 bases stayed unmatched. Germline V gives CDR1 SNHLY, CDR2 FYNNEI. CDR3 length: 14 amino acids. CDR3 amino acids: CARTPLGGDYEQYF. The DNA for the CDR3 is TGTGCCCGCACTCCGTTGGGAGGGGACTACGAGCAGTACTTC.

The CDR3 here is CASSDRTGPTTNEKLFF. In nucleotides, the CDR3 is TGTGCCAGCAGCGACCGGACAGGACCAACAACTAATGAAAAACTGTTTTTT. J is TRBJ1-4 and V is TRBV7-6; TRBD1 matches at 7 bases. Per germline, CDR1 SGHVS and CDR2 FNYEAQ. There are 17 residues in the CDR3. Losses at the gene ends were 5 bases for V and 0 bases for J; bases not matched to a gene: 9.

The chain carries TRBV18 and TRBJ2-5; D may be TRBD1 (8 bases). Germline V lookup: CDR1 KGHSH, CDR2 LQKENI. Trimming left V 2 bases short and J 4 bases short, with 11 bases between. CDR3 length equals 14 residues. CDR3 in amino acids: CASSPTGGGETQYF. CDR3 bases: TGTGCCAGCTCACCAACAGGGGGGGGAGAGACCCAGTACTTC.

This clone has only one observation. DNA of the CDR3: TGCGCCAGCAGTCGGTCGGACGGGGAAGATGGCTACACCTTC. Its translation: CASSRSDGEDGYTF. The J gene is TRBJ1-2, the V gene TRBV5-1, with D unresolved. In germline, CDR1 is SGHRS, CDR2 YFSETQ. Trimming shortened V by 5 bases and J by 6 bases, and 17 bases separated the two germline ends. The CDR3 contains 14 residues.

This rearrangement joins TRBV5-1 to TRBJ1-1; possibly TRBD1 for D (6 bases). The V gene's germline CDR1 is SGHRS and CDR2 YFSETQ. The CDR3 covers 11 residues. V lost 4 bases, J lost 7 bases, and 8 bases lay in between. The CDR3 nucleotides read TGCGCCAGCAGCCTGGACAGTGAAGCTTTCTTT. Its protein product is CASSLDSEAFF.

The V and J genes are TRBV28 and TRBJ2-7, with D tentatively TRBD1 (5 bases). The CDR3 consists of 16 residues. Between the trimmed V and J ends, which lost 4 bases and 3 bases, there was a span of 19 bases. Germline values: CDR1 MDHEN, CDR2 SYDVKM. The CDR3 spells CASSSTTGKEVYEQYF. CDR3 nucleotide sequence: TGTGCCAGCAGTTCCACTACAGGAAAAGAGGTCTACGAGCAGTACTTC.

This clone was recorded once. The chain is built from TRBV10-3 and TRBJ1-2; 7 nucleotides agree with TRBD1. Germline-derived CDR1 and CDR2 are ENHRY and SYGVKD. The CDR3 runs to 17 residues. J lost 4 bases, V lost 4 bases, and 15 bases had no gene match. The CDR3 nucleotides read TGTGCCATCAGTGCGACAGGGCCCCGCTCCCTCTCCTATGGCTACACCTTC. This sequence encodes CAISATGPRSLSYGYTF.

The chain carries TRBV3-1 (or the pseudogene TRBV3-2) and TRBJ2-6; 13 positions match TRBD2. The CDR3 extends over 19 amino acids. With V trimmed by 2 bases and J by 2 bases, 6 bases remained unmatched. Per germline, CDR1 LGHDT and CDR2 YNNKEL (reference sequence). CDR3 residues: CASSQLGTSGIAGANVLTF. The CDR3 DNA sequence: TGTGCCAGCAGCCAATTGGGGACTAGCGGGATAGCTGGGGCCAACGTCCTGACTTTC.

The chain carries TRBV10-2 and TRBJ1-1, with D perhaps matching TRBD1 (5 bases). The CDR3 is 14 amino acids. Germline CDR1 WSHSY, CDR2 SAAADI. Trimming pared 3 bases from V and 0 bases from J, leaving 8 bases between. The CDR3 loop is CASSDRDMNTEAFF. The CDR3 nucleotides read TGCGCCAGCAGTGACAGGGATATGAACACTGAAGCTTTCTTT.